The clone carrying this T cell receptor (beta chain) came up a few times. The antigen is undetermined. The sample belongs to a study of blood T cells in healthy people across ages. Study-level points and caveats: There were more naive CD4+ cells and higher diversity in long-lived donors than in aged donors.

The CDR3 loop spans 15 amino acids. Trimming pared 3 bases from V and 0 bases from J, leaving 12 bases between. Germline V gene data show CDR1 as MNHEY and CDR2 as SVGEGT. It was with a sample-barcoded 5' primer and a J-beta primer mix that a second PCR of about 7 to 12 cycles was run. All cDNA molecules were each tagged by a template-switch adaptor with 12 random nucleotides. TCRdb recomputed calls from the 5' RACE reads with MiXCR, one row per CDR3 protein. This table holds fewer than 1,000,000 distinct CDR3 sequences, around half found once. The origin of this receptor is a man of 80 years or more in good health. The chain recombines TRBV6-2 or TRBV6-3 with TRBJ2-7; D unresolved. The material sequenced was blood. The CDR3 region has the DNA TGTGCCAGCAGTTATGGGTCTGCGATCTCCTACGAGCAGTACTTC. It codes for CASSYGSAISYEQYF.